The 12 T cell receptor beta chains in this list originate from one sample, sequenced in a study of T cells after yellow fever vaccination. TCRdb recomputed calls from the 5' RACE reads with MiXCR, one row per CDR3 protein. The table includes roughly 520,000 distinct CDR3 sequences, just over 20% detected once. The sequenced sample was PBMCs, obtained roughly 20 days after the first yellow fever vaccination. All receptors derive from a man aged 18 to 30 who received the YFV17D yellow fever vaccine.

V gene TRBV5-5 combines with J gene TRBJ2-2, with D perhaps assigned TRBD1 or TRBD2 (5 bases each). V was trimmed by 0 bases and J by 4 bases, leaving 10 bases between them. The CDR3 spans 15 residues. Germline CDR1 and CDR2: SGHKS and YYEKEE (reference sequence). The CDR3 protein is CASSLAWGTTGELFF. The CDR3 DNA reads TGTGCCAGCAGCTTGGCCTGGGGGACCACCGGGGAGCTGTTTTTT.

This chain uses TRBV6-2 or TRBV6-3 with TRBJ1-4, with a possible D match to TRBD1 (5 bases). Per the germline V gene, CDR1 is MNHEY and CDR2 is SVGEGT. V lost 1 base to trimming and J lost 8 bases, with 11 bases between them. The CDR3 is 14 amino acids. In DNA form, the CDR3 reads TGTGCCAGCAGTTACTATGGGGGACGCGAAAAACTGTTTTTT. Amino acids: CASSYYGGREKLFF.

The chain carries TRBV4-3 and TRBJ2-3, with TRBD2 matching 9 bases. Germline V gives CDR1 LGHNA, CDR2 YSLEER. Trimming at V came to 1 base and at J to 3 bases, leaving 2 bases not matched to a gene. The CDR3 totals 15 residues. The CDR3 here is CASSQGGLATDTQYF. Written as DNA, the CDR3 is TGCGCCAGCAGCCAAGGGGGACTAGCAACAGATACGCAGTATTTT.

This clonotype was recorded a few times. V usage is TRBV5-1 and J usage is TRBJ2-1; D might be TRBD2 (6 bases). This CDR3 has 17 residues. V was pared by 5 bases and J by 5 bases, with 23 bases between. Germline-derived CDR1 and CDR2 are SGHRS and YFSETQ. CDR3 residues: CASSRRQAGGGHNEQFF. The CDR3 bases are TGCGCCAGCAGTAGAAGACAAGCGGGCGGCGGTCACAATGAGCAGTTCTTC.

This clonotype turned up a few times. DNA of the CDR3: TGCGCCAGCAGCTCGATACCCGAACCAACGACGGGTAACACAGATACGCAGTATTTT. Translation gives CASSSIPEPTTGNTDTQYF. The chain has TRBV5-1 and TRBJ2-3; D gene unclear. Looked up from germline, CDR1 is SGHRS and CDR2 is YFSETQ. V lost 3 bases, J lost 2 bases, and 25 bases lay in between. CDR3 size: 19 residues.

There are a few counts of this clonotype. The rearrangement uses TRBV7-9 and TRBJ2-1; 7 nucleotides agree with TRBD2. The CDR3 totals 15 residues. Germline V lookup: CDR1 SEHNR, CDR2 FQNEAQ (reference sequence). Trimming at V came to 6 bases and at J to 6 bases, leaving 11 bases not matched to a gene. The CDR3 nucleotides are TGTGCCAGCAGACCCATTAGACTAGCTATCAATGAGCAGTTCTTC. Residues: CASRPIRLAINEQFF.

This chain joins TRBV19 and TRBJ2-1, with D tentatively TRBD1 (6 bases). V dropped 10 bases and J dropped 0 bases, with 22 bases sitting between them. This CDR3 contains 17 residues. Germline CDR1 reads LNHDA; CDR2 reads SQIVND (reference sequence). The CDR3 nucleotides read TGTGCCACCGGACAGCTCAAGGGCCTGAGCTCCTACAATGAGCAGTTCTTC. Translated: CATGQLKGLSSYNEQFF.

This clonotype was found a few times. The rearrangement uses TRBV11-1 and TRBJ2-1; possibly TRBD2 for D (7 bases). The V end lost 5 bases, the J end lost 0 bases, and 20 bases lay between the germline ends. In germline, CDR1 is SGHAT, CDR2 FQDESV (reference sequence). This CDR3 contains 18 residues. As DNA, the CDR3 is TGTGCCAGCAGCCGGGGGGCAGACACTACTTACTCCTACAATGAGCAGTTCTTC. It is translated as CASSRGADTTYSYNEQFF.

This clonotype was picked up a small number of times. J is TRBJ2-3 and V is TRBV7-2, with D tentatively TRBD1 (6 bases). Trimming took 1 base from V and 3 from J, leaving 14 bases between them. The CDR3 contains 16 residues. Germline V gene sequence: CDR1 SGHTA, CDR2 FQGNSA. CDR3: CASSLEGGIQTDTQYF. CDR3 nucleotides: TGTGCCAGCAGCTTAGAAGGGGGTATCCAGACAGATACGCAGTATTTT.

This clonotype was observed a handful of times. The chain employs TRBV5-1 and TRBJ2-4; either TRBD1 or TRBD2 may supply D (5 bases each). The CDR3 has 14 residues. The germline V and J ends were trimmed by 0 bases and 8 bases, with 12 bases remaining between them. Per the germline V gene, CDR1 is SGHRS and CDR2 is YFSETQ. CDR3 loop: CASSLGDVWDIQYF. The CDR3, as DNA: TGCGCCAGCAGCTTGGGGGACGTTTGGGACATTCAGTACTTC.

The rearrangement joins TRBV12-3 or TRBV12-4 to TRBJ2-2; D remains ambiguous. Trimming cost V 3 bases and J 7 bases, with 9 bases left between them. CDR3 length equals 13 residues. Here the CDR3 DNA reads TGTGCCAGCAGTTTTGGTCTTTACGGGGAGCTGTTTTTT. It is translated as CASSFGLYGELFF.

The chain recombines TRBV18 with TRBJ2-3; 9 positions match TRBD2. The CDR3 is made up of 17 amino acids. V lost 2 bases to trimming and J lost 4 bases; unmatched junction nucleotides: 10. Looked up from germline, CDR1 is KGHSH and CDR2 is LQKENI. The CDR3 region is CASSPYRLRGGADTQYF. As DNA, the CDR3 is TGTGCCAGCTCACCATATCGACTACGCGGGGGGGCAGATACGCAGTATTTT.